This TCR beta chain was identified during a study of T cells after yellow fever vaccination. Overall study context: The SMART-Seq v4 Ultra Low Input method served to prepare the low-cell-number fractions.

This clonotype was observed once. Its target is unknown. Study-wide findings and caveats: Abundant clonotypes from the bulk population could get into FACS-sorted repertoires as contaminants. Detected again after the booster were most primary-vaccination clones, at 95% to 98% CD4 and approximately 90% CD8.

The CDR3 is made up of 17 amino acids. CDR1 is SGHRS, CDR2 YFSETQ, per germline. Unmatched junction bases numbered 14, after V lost 5 bases and J lost 3 bases. TCRdb re-analysed the 5' RACE reads in MiXCR, keeping a single row per CDR3 protein. The table lists roughly 500,000 distinct CDR3 sequences, 15% to 20% of them singletons, with more than 13% in the top ten. The receptor was derived from a young man who received the YFV17D yellow fever vaccine. The sample in question was PBMCs, obtained 15 days after the yellow fever booster vaccination. The rearrangement links TRBV5-1 to TRBJ2-1; 7 bases match TRBD2. The CDR3 sequence: CASRGRPNRGDYNEQFF. CDR3 in DNA: TGCGCCAGCAGAGGTAGGCCCAACCGGGGGGACTACAATGAGCAGTTCTTC. Full variable domain (remainder filled in from reference TRBV5-1 and TRBJ2-1): KAGVTQTPRYLIKTRGQQVTLSCSPISGHRSVSWYQQTPGQGLQFLFEYFSETQRNKGNFPGRFSGRQFSNSRSEMNVSTLELGDSALYLCASRGRPNRGDYNEQFFGPGTRLTVL.